This T cell receptor beta chain was profiled in a study of regulatory T cells in long-lasting Graves disease. CDR3 length: 12 residues. V was pared by 4 bases and J by 0 bases, with 4 bases between. CDR1 is SGHDN and CDR2 is FVKESK in the germline V gene. Building of the TCR beta libraries involved iRepertoire HTBI primers and Arm-PCR of CDR3 regions. TCRdb fed the multiplex PCR reads into MiXCR, producing one record per CDR3 protein. The table lists some 200,000 distinct CDR3 sequences, 15% to 20% of them singletons. This clonotype was seen many times. The time point is: newly diagnosed GD, antithyroid drugs for less than 3 months. Extracted RNA from PBMCs served as the source of the TCR library. Per American Thyroid Association guidelines, Graves' disease was diagnosed. The same sample was also used in a study of T cells in Graves' hyperthyroidism and ophthalmopathy.

This clonotype was obtained from a woman in her 30s with Graves disease. V usage is TRBV14 and J usage is TRBJ2-7, with D uncertain. This sample comprised peripheral blood mononuclear cells (PBMCs), obtained at new diagnosis, from a patient treated with antithyroid drugs. CDR3 sequence: CASSRVSYEQYF. CDR3 in DNA: TGTGCCAGCAGCCGCGTCTCCTACGAGCAGTACTTC.